This T cell receptor (beta chain) was obtained from a study of T cells after yellow fever vaccination. Overall study findings and caveats: The secondary T-cell response peaked on day 5, not day 15, but was weaker. Once the booster was given, most primary-vaccination clones reappeared, at about 97% for CD4 and 88% for CD8. Contamination by abundant bulk-population clonotypes could be present in FACS-sorted repertoires.

V dropped 6 bases and J dropped 3; count of bases not matched to a gene: 5. CDR3 length equals 15 residues. This clonotype was detected many times. The target antigen is unknown. The TCR cDNA carried a universal primer site and UMIs from 5'RACE template switching. TCRdb analysed the 5' RACE reads with MiXCR anew, one entry per CDR3 protein. The table lists more than 90,000 distinct CDR3 sequences, more than 5.5% of them singletons. The chain employs TRBV12-3 or TRBV12-4 and TRBJ2-3; 11 bases are a match to TRBD2. The receptor was derived from a young man who received the YFV17D yellow fever vaccine. Sequenced here: CD4+ T cells sorted from PBMCs, sampled approximately 47 days after the first yellow fever vaccination. CDR3 loop: CASRRSGGATDTQYF. DNA of the CDR3: TGTGCCAGCAGACGTAGCGGGGGGGCGACAGATACGCAGTATTTT.